One sample yielded the 27 T cell receptor beta chains listed below, sequenced in a study of blood T cell repertoires in COVID-19. Profiled with immunoSEQ multiplex PCR; TCRdb holds only in-frame clones, not every one. Seen here are about 170,000 clones, around 90% observed once, and the top ten hold around 5.1%. Sequenced input: peripheral blood. All receptors come from a man in his late teens or twenties with COVID-19, enrolled during active disease.

The chain has TRBV7-9 and TRBJ2-3; 9 bases align to TRBD2. CDR1 and CDR2 from the germline V gene are SEHNR and FQNEAQ (reference sequence). V trimming: 1 base; J trimming: 4 bases; junction bases outside the gene matches: 3. The CDR3 consists of 15 residues. CDR3 in DNA: TGTGCCAGCAGCTTAGGGGTAGCGGGAGCAGATACGCAGTATTTT. Translation gives CASSLGVAGADTQYF.

This clone showed up just once. The J gene is TRBJ1-3, the V gene TRBV7-2; tentative D call: TRBD1 (6 bases). V lost 5 bases, J lost 8 bases, and 19 bases lay in between. CDR1 and CDR2 from the germline V gene are SGHTA and FQGNSA. The CDR3 has 15 residues. The CDR3 coding sequence is TGTGCCAGCAGCCAGTCAGGGGAAGTTCTCGACACCATATATTTT. Amino acid sequence: CASSQSGEVLDTIYF.

The chain has TRBV6-5 and TRBJ1-2; 9 bases are shared with TRBD1. This CDR3 comprises 13 residues. Germline CDR1 and CDR2: MNHEY and SVGAGI. The V segment lost 6 bases and the J segment 4 bases; nucleotides outside the gene matches: 3. This chain's CDR3 is CASSRDRVYGYTF. Written as DNA, the CDR3 is TGTGCCAGCAGCCGGGACAGGGTCTATGGCTACACCTTC.

The chain is built from TRBV27 and TRBJ2-7; weak D call: TRBD1 (5 bases). The germline V and J ends were trimmed by 1 base and 1 base, with 14 bases remaining between them. Germline lookup yields CDR1 MNHEY and CDR2 SMNVEV (reference sequence). The CDR3 sequence is 16 residues long. CDR3 sequence (DNA): TGTGCCAGCAGTTTATTCTGGGGCAAGAGGTCCTACGAGCAGTACTTC. Translation: CASSLFWGKRSYEQYF.

In this sample, this clone turned up once. V gene TRBV5-1 combines with J gene TRBJ2-7; TRBD1 aligns across 7 bases. V lost 4 bases to trimming and J lost 0 bases; unmatched junction nucleotides: 7. The CDR3 length is 15 residues. Germline loops: CDR1 SGHRS, CDR2 YFSETQ. The CDR3 region has the DNA TGCGCCAGCAGCCCCCTCCAGGGGGACTCCTACGAGCAGTACTTC. Residues: CASSPLQGDSYEQYF.

The rearrangement links TRBV5-1 to TRBJ1-2; D is possibly TRBD1 (6 bases). The length of the CDR3 is 14 residues. The V end lost 7 bases, the J end lost 5 bases, and 18 bases lay between the germline ends. CDR1 SGHRS and CDR2 YFSETQ come from the germline V gene. The CDR3 sequence is CASASGASNYGYTF. CDR3 sequence (DNA): TGCGCCAGCGCCTCAGGGGCATCGAATTATGGCTACACCTTC.

V and J are TRBV10-3 and TRBJ1-2, with 7 positions matching TRBD1. CDR1 and CDR2 (germline): ENHRY, SYGVKD. The CDR3 length is 13 residues. The V and J ends lost 3 bases and 5 bases, in that order; junction bases with no gene match: 3. The CDR3 reads CAISDRGFYGYTF. Written as DNA, the CDR3 is TGTGCCATCAGTGACAGGGGGTTTTATGGCTACACCTTC.

This clone was found a few times. This rearrangement joins TRBV10-3 to TRBJ1-5; D remains ambiguous. The CDR3 sequence is 14 residues long. Germline V lookup: CDR1 ENHRY, CDR2 SYGVKD. The V end was cut by 1 base, the J end by 7 bases, with 11 bases between. The CDR3 sequence: CAISEWTGGQPQHF. DNA for the CDR3: TGTGCCATCAGTGAGTGGACGGGAGGGCAGCCCCAGCATTTT.

This clone was observed a few times. This CDR3 reads CASSQDWRSIDYEQYF. CDR3 DNA sequence: TGCGCCAGCAGCCAAGATTGGAGGAGCATCGACTACGAGCAGTACTTC. The genes are TRBV4-3 and TRBJ2-7, with D possibly being TRBD2 (5 bases). The germline CDR1 and CDR2 sequences are LGHNA and YSLEER. Trimming took off 0 bases at V and 3 bases at J, with 15 bases between the two ends. CDR3 length: 16 residues.

This sequence joins TRBV7-9 and TRBJ1-2; possibly TRBD1 for D (6 bases). The CDR3 covers 18 residues. The germline V and J ends were trimmed by 1 base and 0 bases, with 18 bases remaining between them. Germline V CDR1 and CDR2: SEHNR, FQNEAQ (reference sequence). This chain's CDR3 is CASSLGLRGGLTNYGYTF. Here the CDR3 DNA reads TGTGCCAGCAGCTTAGGACTTCGCGGGGGCCTGACTAACTATGGCTACACCTTC.

This clone was seen a few times. The genes are TRBV27 and TRBJ2-7; TRBD1 matches at 9 bases. The V and J ends lost 5 bases and 4 bases, in that order; junction bases with no gene match: 18. This CDR3 region has 18 residues. The germline V gene encodes CDR1 MNHEY and CDR2 SMNVEV (reference sequence). CDR3 bases: TGTGCCAGCAGTCCTACTCTAGGGACAGGGAAACGCGGGTACGAGCAGTACTTC. Translation: CASSPTLGTGKRGYEQYF.

The chain uses TRBV6-5 and TRBJ1-1; perhaps TRBD1 as D (6 bases). The CDR3 covers 15 residues. The V end was cut by 6 bases, the J end by 4 bases, with 18 bases between. CDR1 MNHEY and CDR2 SVGAGI come from the germline V gene. The CDR3 reads CASSLTGPGGTEAFF. The DNA for the CDR3 is TGTGCCAGCAGCTTAACAGGGCCGGGGGGCACTGAAGCTTTCTTT.

This chain joins TRBV30 and TRBJ1-1; D possibly corresponds to TRBD1 (6 bases). Germline lookup yields CDR1 GTSNPN and CDR2 SVGIG (reference sequence). V was cut by 4 bases and J by 3 bases, with 27 bases left in between. This CDR3 region has 18 residues. The CDR3 DNA reads TGTGCCTGGACCCTCAACCACAGGGTGAGTGTATTGGACACTGAAGCTTTCTTT. Protein sequence: CAWTLNHRVSVLDTEAFF.

The J gene is TRBJ2-3, the V gene TRBV7-2; 12 bases agree with TRBD2. Germline CDR1 reads SGHTA; CDR2 reads FQGNSA. V lost 5 bases to trimming and J lost 6 bases; unmatched junction nucleotides: 3. The CDR3 is made up of 14 amino acids. CDR3 DNA sequence: TGTGCCAGCAGCCTCGGGACTAGCGGGGATACGCAGTATTTT. Protein sequence: CASSLGTSGDTQYF.

The J gene is TRBJ1-3, the V gene TRBV10-3; D is undetermined. V was clipped by 4 bases and J by 0 bases, with 13 bases between them. The CDR3 has 16 amino acids. Germline CDR1 reads ENHRY; CDR2 reads SYGVKD. CDR3 sequence reads: CAISGPTSYSGNTIYF. CDR3 DNA: TGTGCCATCAGTGGGCCGACTTCCTACTCTGGAAACACCATATATTTT.

The chain carries TRBV5-6 and TRBJ2-1, with TRBD1 identical over 7 bases. V trimming: 5 bases; J trimming: 3 bases; junction bases outside the gene matches: 8. The CDR3 totals 15 residues. Germline loops: CDR1 SGHDT, CDR2 YYEEEE. The CDR3 nucleotides are TGTGCCAGCAGTCTTGGGACAGCTATCTACAATGAGCAGTTCTTC. This sequence encodes CASSLGTAIYNEQFF.

The chain employs TRBV19 and TRBJ2-7; D is possibly TRBD2 (6 bases). The V end lost 3 bases, the J end lost 3 bases, and 9 bases lay between the germline ends. CDR3 length equals 13 residues. Germline V gene sequence: CDR1 LNHDA, CDR2 SQIVND (reference sequence). For the CDR3, the DNA is TGTGCCAGTAGTATGGGACTTGGCTACGAGCAGTACTTC. It is translated as CASSMGLGYEQYF.

The CDR3 spells CASRQNRGLGEKLFF. The DNA of the CDR3 is TGTGCCAGTAGACAGAACAGGGGATTGGGCGAAAAACTGTTTTTT. This chain joins TRBV19 and TRBJ1-4; TRBD1 agrees at 7 bases. J lost 8 bases, V lost 6 bases, and 12 bases had no gene match. CDR1 and CDR2 (germline): LNHDA, SQIVND (reference sequence). The CDR3 sequence is 15 residues long.

This clone was counted once. The chain's CDR3 is CASSVHSLEQYF. CDR3 sequence (DNA): TGTGCCAGCAGCGTCCACAGCCTAGAGCAGTACTTC. The genes are TRBV7-9 and TRBJ2-7; D uncertain. Germline lookup yields CDR1 SEHNR and CDR2 FQNEAQ (reference sequence). The CDR3 is made up of 12 amino acids. Trimming took off 5 bases at V and 7 bases at J, with 12 bases between the two ends.

V usage is TRBV5-4 and J usage is TRBJ1-6, with 7 bases lining up with TRBD1. CDR1 is SGHNT and CDR2 is YYREEE in the germline V gene (reference sequence). The J segment lost 6 bases and the V segment lost 3 bases, leaving 12 bases of the junction unmatched. This CDR3 comprises 17 residues. DNA of the CDR3: TGTGCCAGCAGCTCGTCCACCCAGGGGGAGAGTAATTCACCCCTCCACTTT. Its protein product is CASSSSTQGESNSPLHF.

The table lists this clone with a count of one. The J gene is TRBJ1-6, the V gene TRBV2, with 7 bases lining up with TRBD1. The CDR3 loop spans 16 amino acids. Germline CDR1 reads SNHLY; CDR2 reads FYNNEI. V gave up 6 bases and J gave up 0 bases; unmatched junction bases: 5. The CDR3 is CASSQTGISYNSPLHF. The CDR3 DNA reads as TGTGCCAGCAGCCAGACAGGGATCTCCTATAATTCACCCCTCCACTTT.

The chain employs TRBV6-5 and TRBJ2-5; 8 bases line up with TRBD1. The V and J ends lost 4 bases and 3 bases, in that order; junction bases with no gene match: 10. Germline V gene data show CDR1 as MNHEY and CDR2 as SVGAGI. The CDR3 contains 16 residues. The CDR3 DNA is TGTGCCAGCAGTTCATGGATAGGGACAGGCAAAGAGACCCAGTACTTC. This codes for CASSSWIGTGKETQYF.

V is TRBV10-3 and J is TRBJ1-5; 8 bases align to TRBD1. J was trimmed by 5 bases and V by 0 bases; bases with no gene match: 6. The germline V gene encodes CDR1 ENHRY and CDR2 SYGVKD. This CDR3 contains 16 residues. The CDR3 protein is CAISESWTGLDQPQHF. DNA of the CDR3: TGTGCCATCAGTGAGTCGTGGACAGGGCTCGATCAGCCCCAGCATTTT.

The CDR3 DNA is TGTGCCAGCAGTTTATCAGGGTGGGGGCCTGGAAACACCATATATTTT. Its translation: CASSLSGWGPGNTIYF. J is TRBJ1-3 and V is TRBV27; D is perhaps TRBD1 (6 bases). Trimming pared 0 bases from V and 2 bases from J, leaving 11 bases between. The length of the CDR3 is 16 residues. Germline loops: CDR1 MNHEY, CDR2 SMNVEV (reference sequence).

This clone was detected only once. The genes are TRBV7-6 and TRBJ1-1, with 7 bases that match TRBD1. This CDR3 is 16 amino acids long. The V and J ends lost 5 bases and 4 bases, in that order; junction bases with no gene match: 13. Per germline, CDR1 SGHVS and CDR2 FNYEAQ. In DNA, the CDR3 is TGTGCCAGCAGCCCTGTGGAGGGGGCAGGGGGCACTGAAGCTTTCTTT. Its protein is CASSPVEGAGGTEAFF.

V is TRBV7-9 and J is TRBJ2-7, with D possibly being TRBD1 (6 bases). The CDR3 is 13 amino acids. In germline, CDR1 is SEHNR, CDR2 FQNEAQ (reference sequence). Trimming took off 4 bases at V and 6 bases at J, with 13 bases between the two ends. The chain's CDR3 is CASSSFGGSEQYF. CDR3 DNA: TGTGCCAGCAGCTCGTTTGGGGGCTCCGAGCAGTACTTC.

The genes are TRBV9 and TRBJ1-2, with TRBD1 matching over 9 bases. This CDR3 contains 14 residues. Per germline, CDR1 SGDLS and CDR2 YYNGEE. V lost 5 bases to trimming and J lost 7 bases; unmatched junction nucleotides: 9. CDR3 region: CASRDRGSFGGYTF. CDR3 DNA: TGTGCCAGCAGGGACAGGGGCAGTTTTGGTGGCTACACCTTC.